This T cell receptor (beta chain) emerged from a study of molecular identifiers for immune sequencing clone quantification. TCRdb itself ran the PCR reads through MiXCR, one entry per CDR3 protein. The sample comprises roughly 50,000 distinct CDR3 sequences, about a third of which are singletons, and around 4% rests with the top ten. This clonotype was observed a handful of times. Germline CDR1 MDHEN, CDR2 SYDVKM. Deletions cut 9 bases from V and 0 bases from J, with 9 bases between. The CDR3 spans 14 residues. The receptor's source is a human donor in good health. Some libraries in this study had Jurkat cell RNA spiked in. The J gene is TRBJ1-6, the V gene TRBV28; perhaps TRBD1 as D (5 bases). Sequencing input: naive CD8+ T cells from blood, with Jurkat cell RNA spiked in. The subset was: FACS-sorted CD8+CD4-CCR7+CD45RA+ naive T cells. CDR3: CASKGSSYNSPLHF. Written as DNA, the CDR3 is TGTGCCAGTAAGGGGAGCTCCTATAATTCACCCCTCCACTTT.